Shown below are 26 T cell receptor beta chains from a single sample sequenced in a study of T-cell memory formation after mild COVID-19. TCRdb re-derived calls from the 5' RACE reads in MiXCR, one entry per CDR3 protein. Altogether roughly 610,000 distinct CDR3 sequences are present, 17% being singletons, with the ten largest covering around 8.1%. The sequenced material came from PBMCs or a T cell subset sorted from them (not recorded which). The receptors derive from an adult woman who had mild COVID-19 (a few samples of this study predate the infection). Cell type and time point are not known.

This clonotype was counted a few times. The DNA for the CDR3 is TGTGCCAGCAGCTTAGATCGAGTAGGGGTCGATGGCTACACCTTC. Its translation is CASSLDRVGVDGYTF. The genes are TRBV7-9 and TRBJ1-2; D may be TRBD1 (5 bases). CDR3 length: 15 residues. With 1 base removed from V and 6 bases from J, the gap between germline ends came to 15 bases. Germline lookup yields CDR1 SEHNR and CDR2 FQNEAQ (reference sequence). The full variable domain, with the rest looked up from reference TRBV7-9 and TRBJ1-2, is DTGVSQNPRHKITKRGQNVTFRCDPISEHNRLYWYRQTLGQGPEFLTYFQNEAQLEKSRLLSDRFSAERPKGSFSTLEIQRTEQGDSAMYLCASSLDRVGVDGYTFGSGTRLTVV.

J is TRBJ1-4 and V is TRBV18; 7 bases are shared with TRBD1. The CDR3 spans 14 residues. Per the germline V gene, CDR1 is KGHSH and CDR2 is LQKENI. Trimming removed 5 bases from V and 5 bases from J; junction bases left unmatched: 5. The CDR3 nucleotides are TGTGCCAGCTCATCGGGACAGCAAAATGAAAAACTGTTTTTT. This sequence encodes CASSSGQQNEKLFF.

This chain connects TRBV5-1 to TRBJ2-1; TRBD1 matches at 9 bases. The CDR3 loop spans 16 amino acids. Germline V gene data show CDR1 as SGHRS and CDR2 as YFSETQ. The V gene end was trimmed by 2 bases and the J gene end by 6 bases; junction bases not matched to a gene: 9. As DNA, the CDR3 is TGCGCCAGCAGCTTCTCAACCGGGACAGGGATCAATGAGCAGTTCTTC. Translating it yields CASSFSTGTGINEQFF.

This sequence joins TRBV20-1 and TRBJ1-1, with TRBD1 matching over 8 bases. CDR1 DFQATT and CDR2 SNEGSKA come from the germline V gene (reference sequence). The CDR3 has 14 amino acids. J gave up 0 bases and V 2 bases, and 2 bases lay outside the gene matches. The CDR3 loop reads CSARRDRMNTEAFF. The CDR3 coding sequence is TGCAGTGCTAGAAGGGACAGGATGAACACTGAAGCTTTCTTT.

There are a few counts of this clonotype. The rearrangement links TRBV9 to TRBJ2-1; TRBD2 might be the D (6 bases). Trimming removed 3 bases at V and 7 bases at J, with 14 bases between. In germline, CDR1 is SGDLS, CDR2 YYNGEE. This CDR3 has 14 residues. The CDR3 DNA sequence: TGTGCCAGCAGCGGCAGGGAGGTTGGGAATGAGCAGTTCTTC. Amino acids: CASSGREVGNEQFF.

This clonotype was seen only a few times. The CDR3 sequence: CATSDPGSVNTGELFF. The CDR3 bases are TGTGCCACCAGTGATCCCGGGTCGGTTAACACCGGGGAGCTGTTTTTT. V gene TRBV24-1 combines with J gene TRBJ2-2; the D is unclear. V dropped 3 bases and J dropped 2 bases, with 12 bases sitting between them. This CDR3 contains 16 residues. Germline V gene lookup returns CDR1 KGHDR and CDR2 SFDVKD.

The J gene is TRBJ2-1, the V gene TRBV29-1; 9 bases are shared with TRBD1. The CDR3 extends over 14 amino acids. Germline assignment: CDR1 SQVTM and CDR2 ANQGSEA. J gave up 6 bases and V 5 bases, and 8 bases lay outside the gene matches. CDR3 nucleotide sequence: TGCAGCGTTTTCGGGACAGGGAAGGGCAATGAGCAGTTCTTC. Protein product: CSVFGTGKGNEQFF.

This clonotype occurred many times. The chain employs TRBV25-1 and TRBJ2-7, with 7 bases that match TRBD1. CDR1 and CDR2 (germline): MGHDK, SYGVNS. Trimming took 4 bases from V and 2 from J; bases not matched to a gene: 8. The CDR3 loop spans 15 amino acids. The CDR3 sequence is CASSASNRGAYEQYF. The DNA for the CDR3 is TGTGCCAGCAGTGCCTCGAACAGGGGCGCCTACGAGCAGTACTTC.

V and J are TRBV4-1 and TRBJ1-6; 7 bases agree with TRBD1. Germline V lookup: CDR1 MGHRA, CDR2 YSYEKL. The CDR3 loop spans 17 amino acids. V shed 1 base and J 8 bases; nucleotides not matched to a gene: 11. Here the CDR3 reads CASSQGWAGQKDSPLHF. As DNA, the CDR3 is TGCGCCAGCAGCCAAGGGTGGGCGGGACAGAAGGATTCACCCCTCCACTTT.

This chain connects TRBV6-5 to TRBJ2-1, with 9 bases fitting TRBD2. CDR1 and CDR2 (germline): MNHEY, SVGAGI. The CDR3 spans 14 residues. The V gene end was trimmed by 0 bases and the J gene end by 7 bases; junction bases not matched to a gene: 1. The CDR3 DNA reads TGTGCCAGCAGTTACTCTAGCGGGAGAAATGAGCAGTTCTTC. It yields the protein CASSYSSGRNEQFF.

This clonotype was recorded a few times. The CDR3 coding sequence is TGTGCCAGCAGCTCCGTCTCAGACAATGAGCAGTTCTTC. It is translated as CASSSVSDNEQFF. This chain uses TRBV7-3 with TRBJ2-1, with D unclear. V gave up 4 bases and J gave up 5 bases, with 9 bases separating them. CDR1 SGHTA and CDR2 FQGTGA come from the germline V gene. The CDR3 is 13 amino acids.

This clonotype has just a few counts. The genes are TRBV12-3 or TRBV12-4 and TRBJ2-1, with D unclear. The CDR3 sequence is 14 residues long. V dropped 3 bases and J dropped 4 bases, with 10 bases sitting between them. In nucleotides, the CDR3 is TGTGCCAGCAGTTTGGTCTCTGGATACAATGAGCAGTTCTTC. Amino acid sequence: CASSLVSGYNEQFF.

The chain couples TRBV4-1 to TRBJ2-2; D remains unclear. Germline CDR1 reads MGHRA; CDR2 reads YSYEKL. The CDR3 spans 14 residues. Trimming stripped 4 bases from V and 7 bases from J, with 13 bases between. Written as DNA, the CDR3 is TGCGCCAGCAGCCCCGCCGTCCTTTTCGGGGAGCTGTTTTTT. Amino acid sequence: CASSPAVLFGELFF.

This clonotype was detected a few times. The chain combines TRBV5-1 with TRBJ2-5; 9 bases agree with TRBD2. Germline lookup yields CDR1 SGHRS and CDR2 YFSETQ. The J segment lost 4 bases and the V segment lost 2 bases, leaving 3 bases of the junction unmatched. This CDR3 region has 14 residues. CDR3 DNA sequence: TGCGCCAGCAGCTTCAGCGGGGGGACAGAGACCCAGTACTTC. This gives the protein CASSFSGGTETQYF.

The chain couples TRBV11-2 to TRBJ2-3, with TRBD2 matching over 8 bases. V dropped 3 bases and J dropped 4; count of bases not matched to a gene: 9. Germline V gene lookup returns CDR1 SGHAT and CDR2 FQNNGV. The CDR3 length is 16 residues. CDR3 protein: CASSLTPQRGSDTQYF. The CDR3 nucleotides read TGTGCCAGCAGCTTGACGCCCCAGCGGGGGTCAGATACGCAGTATTTT.

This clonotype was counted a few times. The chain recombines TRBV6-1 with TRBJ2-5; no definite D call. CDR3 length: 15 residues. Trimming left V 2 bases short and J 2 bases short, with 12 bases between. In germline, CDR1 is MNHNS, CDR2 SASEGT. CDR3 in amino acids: CASSESWVGQETQYF. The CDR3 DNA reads TGTGCCAGCAGTGAATCCTGGGTGGGGCAAGAGACCCAGTACTTC.

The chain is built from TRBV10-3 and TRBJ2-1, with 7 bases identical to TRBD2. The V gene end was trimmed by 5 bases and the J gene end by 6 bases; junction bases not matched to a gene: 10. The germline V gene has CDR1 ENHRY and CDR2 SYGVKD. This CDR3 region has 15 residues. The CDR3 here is CAISSSTSLLNEQFF. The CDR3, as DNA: TGTGCCATCAGTTCTTCGACTAGCCTCCTCAATGAGCAGTTCTTC.

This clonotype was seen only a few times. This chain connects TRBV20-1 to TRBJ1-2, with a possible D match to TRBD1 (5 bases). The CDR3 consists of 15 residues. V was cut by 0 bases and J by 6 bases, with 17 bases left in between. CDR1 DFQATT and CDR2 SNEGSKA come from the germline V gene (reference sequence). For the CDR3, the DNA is TGCAGTGCTAGAGACCCCCGGGGGGGACGGGATGGCTACACCTTC. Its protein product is CSARDPRGGRDGYTF.

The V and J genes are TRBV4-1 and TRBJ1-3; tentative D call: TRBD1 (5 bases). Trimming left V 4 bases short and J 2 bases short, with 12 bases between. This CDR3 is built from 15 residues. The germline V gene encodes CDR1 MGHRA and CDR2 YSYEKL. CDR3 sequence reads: CASSLRVWAGNTIYF. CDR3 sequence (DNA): TGCGCCAGCAGCCTCAGGGTATGGGCTGGAAACACCATATATTTT.

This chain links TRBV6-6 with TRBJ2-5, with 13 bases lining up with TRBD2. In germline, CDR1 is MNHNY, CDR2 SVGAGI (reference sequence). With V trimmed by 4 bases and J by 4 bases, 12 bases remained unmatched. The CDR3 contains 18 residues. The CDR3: CASSSKILAGGPVETQYF. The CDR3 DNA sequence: TGTGCCAGCAGTTCCAAGATACTAGCGGGAGGGCCGGTAGAGACCCAGTACTTC.

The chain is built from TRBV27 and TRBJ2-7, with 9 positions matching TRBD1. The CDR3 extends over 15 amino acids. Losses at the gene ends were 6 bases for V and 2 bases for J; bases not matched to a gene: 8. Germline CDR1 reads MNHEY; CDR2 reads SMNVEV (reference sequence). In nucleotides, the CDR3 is TGTGCCAGCAGCACCCCGGGACAGGGCCCCTACGAGCAGTACTTC. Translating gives CASSTPGQGPYEQYF.

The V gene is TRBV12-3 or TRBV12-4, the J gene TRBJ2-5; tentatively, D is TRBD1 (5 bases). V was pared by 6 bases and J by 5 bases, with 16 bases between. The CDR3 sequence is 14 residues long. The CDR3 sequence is CASSPVGLMETQYF. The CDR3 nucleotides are TGTGCCAGCAGCCCTGTGGGGCTTATGGAGACCCAGTACTTC.

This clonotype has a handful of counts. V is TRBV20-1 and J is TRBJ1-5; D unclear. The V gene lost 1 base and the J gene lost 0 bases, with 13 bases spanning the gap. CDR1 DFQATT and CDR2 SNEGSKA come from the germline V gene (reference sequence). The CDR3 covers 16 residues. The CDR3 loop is CSARGRETPSNQPQHF. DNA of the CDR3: TGCAGTGCTAGAGGGAGGGAGACACCTAGCAATCAGCCCCAGCATTTT.

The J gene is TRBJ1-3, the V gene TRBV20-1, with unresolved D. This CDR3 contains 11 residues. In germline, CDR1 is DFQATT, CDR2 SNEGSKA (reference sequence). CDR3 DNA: TGCAGCGCCACCAACGGGGACACCATATATTTT. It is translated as CSATNGDTIYF.

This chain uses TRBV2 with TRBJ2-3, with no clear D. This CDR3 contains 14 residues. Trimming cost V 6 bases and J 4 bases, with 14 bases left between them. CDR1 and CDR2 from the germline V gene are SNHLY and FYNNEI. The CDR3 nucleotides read TGTGCCAGCAGGGACCCTGTTACGCCAGATACGCAGTATTTT. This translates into CASRDPVTPDTQYF.

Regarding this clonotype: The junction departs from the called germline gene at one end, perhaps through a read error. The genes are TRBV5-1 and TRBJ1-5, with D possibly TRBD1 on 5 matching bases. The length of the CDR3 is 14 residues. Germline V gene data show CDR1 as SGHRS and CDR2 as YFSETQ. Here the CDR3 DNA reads TGCGCAAGCAGAGGGGAGGGCCCCAATCAGCCCCAGCATTTT. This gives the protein CASRGEGPNQPQHF.